The TCR beta chain described here comes from a study of cytomegalovirus exposure and HLA in healthy donors. Germline CDR1 GTSNPN, CDR2 SVGIG (reference sequence). Trimming took 4 bases from V and 6 from J; bases not matched to a gene: 4. The CDR3 extends over 13 amino acids. The table lists this clone with a few counts. Its antigen is unidentified. The primer mix had 60 Vbeta and 13 Jbeta primers. Sequenced by immunoSEQ multiplex PCR; TCRdb stores in-frame clones only, minus some. The sample comprises roughly 90,000 clones, 74% of which are singletons, and 20% to 25% rests with the top ten. Study-level findings and limits: Being productive about 87% or about 30% of the time was typical of most TCR beta V segments in an earlier analysis. By a later analysis, the bulk of CMV-associated TCR beta chains appeared HLA-restricted.

The clonotype comes from a man in his thirties or forties in good health and CMV-seropositive. V gene TRBV30 combines with J gene TRBJ2-7; 12 bases align to TRBD2. Sequencing input: PBMCs. The CDR3 nucleotides are TGTGCCTGGAACCTAGCGGGAGGGGTCGAGCAGTACTTC. Translating gives CAWNLAGGVEQYF.